The 3 T cell receptor beta chains reported below all come from one sample, sequenced in a study of T-cell reconstitution after alpha-beta-depleted transplantation in children. The authors prepared the TCRbeta library with unique molecular identifiers. TCRdb passed the PCR reads through MiXCR, listing each CDR3 protein once. This sample has fewer than 250,000 distinct CDR3 sequences, with approximately 17% found just once. The sample here was PBMCs, mostly from graft donor cells, taken 360 days after TCRalphabeta/CD19-depleted stem cell transplant. Every receptor here comes from a male patient aged 2 to 9 who had a stem cell transplant for acute lymphoblastic leukemia, so the T cells may come from the graft donor.

This clonotype occurred a few times. The CDR3 DNA sequence: TGTGCCAGCAGTCATGGGTTGGACAGGGGTTCCCCTGAAGCTTTCTTT. Protein product: CASSHGLDRGSPEAFF. The rearrangement uses TRBV6-1 and TRBJ1-1, with 9 bases fitting TRBD1. CDR1 MNHNS and CDR2 SASEGT come from the germline V gene. CDR3 length: 16 residues. The V gene end was trimmed by 5 bases and the J gene end by 6 bases; junction bases not matched to a gene: 13.

This chain connects TRBV4-1 to TRBJ1-1, with D possibly TRBD1 on 5 matching bases. The length of the CDR3 is 13 residues. The V end was cut by 8 bases, the J end by 0 bases, with 10 bases between. Germline V CDR1 and CDR2: MGHRA, YSYEKL. The CDR3 loop reads CASRGSMNTEAFF. Written as DNA, the CDR3 is TGCGCCAGCCGGGGCAGTATGAACACTGAAGCTTTCTTT.

A few counts support this clonotype. CDR3 coding DNA: TGCAGTACACCCGGACTACCACCTGAAGCTTTCTTT. Encoded protein: CSTPGLPPEAFF. V gene TRBV20-1 combines with J gene TRBJ1-1; D uncertain. This CDR3 spans 12 amino acids. Trimming left V 8 bases short and J 6 bases short, with 16 bases between. The V gene's germline CDR1 is DFQATT and CDR2 SNEGSKA (reference sequence).